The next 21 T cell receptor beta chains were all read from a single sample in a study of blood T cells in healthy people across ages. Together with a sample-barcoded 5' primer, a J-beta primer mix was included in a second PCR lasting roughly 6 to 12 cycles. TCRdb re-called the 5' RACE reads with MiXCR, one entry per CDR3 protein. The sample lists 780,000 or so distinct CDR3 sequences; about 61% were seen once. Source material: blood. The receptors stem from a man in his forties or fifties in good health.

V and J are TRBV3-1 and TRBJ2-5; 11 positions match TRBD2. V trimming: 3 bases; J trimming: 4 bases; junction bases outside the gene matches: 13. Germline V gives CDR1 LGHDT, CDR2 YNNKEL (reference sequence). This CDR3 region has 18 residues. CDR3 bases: TGTGCCAGCAGCCATGGGCCGGGACTAGCGGCACATGCAGAGACCCAGTACTTC. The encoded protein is CASSHGPGLAAHAETQYF.

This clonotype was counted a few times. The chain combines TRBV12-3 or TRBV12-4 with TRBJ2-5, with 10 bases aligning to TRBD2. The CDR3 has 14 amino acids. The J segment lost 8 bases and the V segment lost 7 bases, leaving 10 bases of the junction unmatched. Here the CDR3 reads CASIPAGGVTTQYF. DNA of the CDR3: TGTGCCAGCATCCCAGCGGGGGGGGTTACCACCCAGTACTTC.

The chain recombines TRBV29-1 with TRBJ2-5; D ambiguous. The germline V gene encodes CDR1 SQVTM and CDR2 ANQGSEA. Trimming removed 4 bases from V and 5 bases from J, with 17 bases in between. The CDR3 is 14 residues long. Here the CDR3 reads CSVVVGSVAETQYF. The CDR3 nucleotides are TGCAGCGTTGTGGTTGGGTCGGTCGCGGAGACCCAGTACTTC.

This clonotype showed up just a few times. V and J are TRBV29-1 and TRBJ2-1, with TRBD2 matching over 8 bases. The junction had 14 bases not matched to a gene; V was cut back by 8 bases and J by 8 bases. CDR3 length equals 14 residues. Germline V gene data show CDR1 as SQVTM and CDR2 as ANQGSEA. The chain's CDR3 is CSTRISGMEDEQFF. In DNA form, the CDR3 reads TGCAGCACACGAATTAGCGGGATGGAGGATGAGCAGTTCTTC.

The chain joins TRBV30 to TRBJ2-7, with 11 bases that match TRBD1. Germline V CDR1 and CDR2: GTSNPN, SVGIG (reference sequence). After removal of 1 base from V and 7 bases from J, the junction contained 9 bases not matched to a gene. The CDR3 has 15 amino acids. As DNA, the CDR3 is TGTGCCTGGAGTGCCGGACAGGGGGCAGTAGATGAGCAGTACTTC. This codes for CAWSAGQGAVDEQYF.

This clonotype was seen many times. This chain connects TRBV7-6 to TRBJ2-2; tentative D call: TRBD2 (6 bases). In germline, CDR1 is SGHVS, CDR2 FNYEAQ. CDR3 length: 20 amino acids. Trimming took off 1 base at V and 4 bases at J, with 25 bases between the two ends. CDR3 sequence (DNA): TGTGCCAGCAGCTTAGTTCGAATGTTTCAGCGGGCCAACCGCACCGGGGAGCTGTTTTTT. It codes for CASSLVRMFQRANRTGELFF. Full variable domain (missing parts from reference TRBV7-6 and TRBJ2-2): GAGVSQSPRYKVTKRGQDVALRCDPISGHVSLYWYRQALGQGPEFLTYFNYEAQQDKSGLPNDRFSAERPEGSISTLTIQRTEQRDSAMYRCASSLVRMFQRANRTGELFFGEGSRLTVL.

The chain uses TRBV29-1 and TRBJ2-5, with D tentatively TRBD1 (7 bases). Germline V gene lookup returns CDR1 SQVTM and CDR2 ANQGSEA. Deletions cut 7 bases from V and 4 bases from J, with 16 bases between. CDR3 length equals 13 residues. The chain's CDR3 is CSAQSGGSETQYF. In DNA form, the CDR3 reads TGCAGCGCCCAATCAGGGGGGTCAGAGACCCAGTACTTC.

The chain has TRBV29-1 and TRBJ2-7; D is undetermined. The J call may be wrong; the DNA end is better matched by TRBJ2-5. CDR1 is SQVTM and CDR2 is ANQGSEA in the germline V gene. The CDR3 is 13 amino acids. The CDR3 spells CSVGHLIGETQYF. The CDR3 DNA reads TGCAGCGTTGGACATTTGATCGGAGAGACCCAGTACTTC.

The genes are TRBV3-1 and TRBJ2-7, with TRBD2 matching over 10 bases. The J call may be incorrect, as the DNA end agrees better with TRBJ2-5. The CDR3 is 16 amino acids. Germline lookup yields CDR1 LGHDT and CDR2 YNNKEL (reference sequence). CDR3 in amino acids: CASSQVKAGGQETQYF. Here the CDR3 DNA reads TGTGCCAGCAGCCAAGTGAAAGCGGGGGGGCAGGAGACCCAGTACTTC.

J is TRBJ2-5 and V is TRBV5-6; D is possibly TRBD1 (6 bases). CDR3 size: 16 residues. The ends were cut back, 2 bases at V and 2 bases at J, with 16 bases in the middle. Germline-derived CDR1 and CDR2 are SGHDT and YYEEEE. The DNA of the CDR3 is TGTGCCAGCAGCTTCTACAGGGATACAACACAAGAGACCCAGTACTTC. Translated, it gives CASSFYRDTTQETQYF. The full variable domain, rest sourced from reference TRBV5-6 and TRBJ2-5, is DAGVTQSPTHLIKTRGQQVTLRCSPKSGHDTVSWYQQALGQGPQFIFQYYEEEERQRGNFPDRFSGHQFPNYSSELNVNALLLGDSALYLCASSFYRDTTQETQYFGPGTRLLVL.

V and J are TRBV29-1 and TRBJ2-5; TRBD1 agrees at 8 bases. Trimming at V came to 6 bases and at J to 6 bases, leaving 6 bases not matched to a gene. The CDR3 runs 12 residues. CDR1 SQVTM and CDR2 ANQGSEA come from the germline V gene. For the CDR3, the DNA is TGCAGCGTGACAGGGGAAGTGAAGACCCAGTACTTC. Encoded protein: CSVTGEVKTQYF.

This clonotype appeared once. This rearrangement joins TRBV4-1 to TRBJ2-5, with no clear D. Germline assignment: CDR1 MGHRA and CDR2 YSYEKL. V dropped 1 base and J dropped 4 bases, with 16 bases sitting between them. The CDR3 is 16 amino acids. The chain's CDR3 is CASSQGGREARETQYF. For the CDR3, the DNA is TGCGCCAGCAGCCAAGGGGGTCGTGAGGCGCGAGAGACCCAGTACTTC.

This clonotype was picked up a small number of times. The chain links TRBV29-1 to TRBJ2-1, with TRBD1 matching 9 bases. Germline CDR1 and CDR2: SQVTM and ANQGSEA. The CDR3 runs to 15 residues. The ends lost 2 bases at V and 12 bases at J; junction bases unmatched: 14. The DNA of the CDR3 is TGCAGCGTTGAAAATCCCGGGACAGGGACGTTTGTGCAGTTCTTC. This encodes CSVENPGTGTFVQFF.

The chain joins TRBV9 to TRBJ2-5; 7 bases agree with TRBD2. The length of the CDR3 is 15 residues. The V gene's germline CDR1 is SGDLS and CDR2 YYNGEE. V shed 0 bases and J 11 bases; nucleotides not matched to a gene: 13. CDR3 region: CASSVGILAVNEQYF. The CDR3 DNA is TGTGCCAGCAGCGTAGGTATCCTAGCGGTCAATGAGCAGTACTTC.

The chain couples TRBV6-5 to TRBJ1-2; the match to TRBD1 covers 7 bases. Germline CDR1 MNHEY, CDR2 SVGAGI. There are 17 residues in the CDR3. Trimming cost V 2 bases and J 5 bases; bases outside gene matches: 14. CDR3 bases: TGTGCCAGCAGTTACAAGGGACAGCCGTCCACCACGTATGGCTACACCTTC. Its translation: CASSYKGQPSTTYGYTF.

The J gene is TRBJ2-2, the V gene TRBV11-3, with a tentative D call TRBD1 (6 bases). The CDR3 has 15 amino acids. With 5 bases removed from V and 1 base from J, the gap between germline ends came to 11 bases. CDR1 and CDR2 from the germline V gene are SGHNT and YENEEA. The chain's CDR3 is CASSTGSLNTGELFF. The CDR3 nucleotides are TGTGCCAGCAGCACAGGGTCCTTGAACACCGGGGAGCTGTTTTTT.

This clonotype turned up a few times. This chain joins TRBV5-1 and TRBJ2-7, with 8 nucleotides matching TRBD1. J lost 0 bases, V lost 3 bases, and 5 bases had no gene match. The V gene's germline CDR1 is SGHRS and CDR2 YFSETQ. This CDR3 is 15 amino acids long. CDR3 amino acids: CASSYDRGFSYEQYF. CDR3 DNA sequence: TGCGCCAGCAGCTATGACAGGGGCTTCTCCTACGAGCAGTACTTC.

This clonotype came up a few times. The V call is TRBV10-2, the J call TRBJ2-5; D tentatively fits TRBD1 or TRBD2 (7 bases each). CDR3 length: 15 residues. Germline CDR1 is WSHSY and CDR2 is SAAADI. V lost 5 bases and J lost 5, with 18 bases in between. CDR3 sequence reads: CASSRRQGGRETQYF. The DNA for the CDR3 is TGCGCCAGCAGTCGACGACAGGGAGGGCGGGAGACCCAGTACTTC.

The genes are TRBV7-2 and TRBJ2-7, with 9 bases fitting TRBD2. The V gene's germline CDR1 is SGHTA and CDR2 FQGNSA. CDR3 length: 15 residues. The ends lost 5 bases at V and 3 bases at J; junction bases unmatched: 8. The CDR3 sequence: CASSVEAGGYYEQYF. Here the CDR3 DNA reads TGTGCCAGCAGCGTAGAAGCGGGAGGATACTACGAGCAGTACTTC.

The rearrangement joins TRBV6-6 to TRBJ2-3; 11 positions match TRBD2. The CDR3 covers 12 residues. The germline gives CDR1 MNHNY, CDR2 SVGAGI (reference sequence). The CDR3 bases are TGTGCGACTAGCGGGGTCACAGATACGCAGTATTTT. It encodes CATSGVTDTQYF.

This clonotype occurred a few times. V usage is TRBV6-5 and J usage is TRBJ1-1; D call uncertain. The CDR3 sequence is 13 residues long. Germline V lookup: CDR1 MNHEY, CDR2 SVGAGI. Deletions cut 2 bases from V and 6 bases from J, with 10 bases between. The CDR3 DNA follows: TGTGCCAGCAGTTACCGGGGTGTGGCTGAAGCTTTCTTT. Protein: CASSYRGVAEAFF.